The 2 T cell receptor beta chains listed next were all sequenced from one sample in a study of blood T cell repertoires in COVID-19. Data came from immunoSEQ multiplex PCR; TCRdb stores just in-frame clones and leaves some out. The table lists 110,000 or so clones, approximately 70% of them singletons. The sequencing input was peripheral blood. Receptor source: a woman in her thirties or forties with acute or convalescent COVID-19.

The chain has TRBV23-1 and TRBJ1-6; D may be TRBD1 (6 bases). TRBV23-1 is an ORF, with its function uncertain. This CDR3 is built from 20 residues. The V end lost 2 bases, the J end lost 9 bases, and 29 bases lay between the germline ends. Written as DNA, the CDR3 is TGCGCCAGCAGTCAAGAGGGGGTAGGGACAACTGCTTACCGGGGTTCACCCCTCCACTTT. Its translation: CASSQEGVGTTAYRGSPLHF.

The chain carries TRBV4-1 and TRBJ2-2, with a possible D match to TRBD1 (6 bases). This CDR3 region has 16 residues. V lost 2 bases and J 1 base, leaving 11 bases between the germline ends. Germline V gene data show CDR1 as MGHRA and CDR2 as YSYEKL. In DNA form, the CDR3 reads TGCGCCAGCAGCCAACTCGGGACAAAGAACACCGGGGAGCTGTTTTTT. It specifies CASSQLGTKNTGELFF.